This T cell receptor beta chain was sequenced during a study of identifying expanded T cells in peripheral blood. General study results and limits: Technical replicates showed around 1.2 changed clones; two weeks roughly 16; four weeks 19.

The CDR3 runs 14 residues. CDR1 and CDR2 (germline): SGHTA, FQGNSA. Trimming shortened V by 5 bases and J by 10 bases, and 15 bases separated the two germline ends. With regard to this clone: What it recognizes is unknown.

Clones were read by immunoSEQ multiplex PCR, and TCRdb kept only the in-frame ones, dropping some. The table lists approximately 110,000 clones, 88% of them singletons. Sequenced sample: blood. This sequence originates from a person aged 18-70 years in good health. The chain links TRBV7-2 to TRBJ1-6; tentative D call: TRBD1 (6 bases). Here the CDR3 reads CASSPVGGESPLHF. The CDR3 DNA reads TGTGCCAGCAGCCCGGTGGGGGGCGAATCACCCCTCCACTTT.